The 19 T cell receptor beta chains presented below share a single source sample, sequenced in a study of beta chain features in type 1 diabetes. Study-level findings and limits: When Type 1 diabetes patients were examined, their TCRB CDR3s proved moderately but significantly shorter in all four CD4+ subsets.

Their antigens are not known. Since all of the isolated RNA was reverse transcribed, expressed TCRB transcripts were what got sequenced. The method was immunoSEQ multiplex PCR; TCRdb's version includes in-frame clones alone and lacks a portion of them. Here the sample spans around 340,000 clones, 9.3% being singletons. The specimen was central memory CD4+ T cells from blood. These receptors were obtained from a man under 40 with type 1 diabetes.

In this sample, this clone turned up many times. The V call is TRBV13, the J call TRBJ1-2; TRBD1 matches 9 bases. Losses at the gene ends were 7 bases for V and 3 bases for J; bases not matched to a gene: 6. This CDR3 region has 14 residues. Germline assignment: CDR1 PRHDT and CDR2 FYEKMQ (reference sequence). The CDR3 DNA reads as TGTGCCAGCAAGCTCGGGGACAGGGACTATGGCTACACCTTC. Translating it yields CASKLGDRDYGYTF.

The rearrangement links TRBV2 to TRBJ2-3; 8 bases align to TRBD1. The CDR3 spans 14 residues. CDR1 and CDR2 (germline): SNHLY, FYNNEI. The junction had 2 bases not matched to a gene; V was cut back by 5 bases and J by 1 base. Written as DNA, the CDR3 is TGTGCCAGCAGTCCACAGGGGGGCACAGATACGCAGTATTTT. It codes for CASSPQGGTDTQYF. Full variable domain (outside the CDR3, taken from reference TRBV2 and TRBJ2-3): EPEVTQTPSHQVTQMGQEVILRCVPISNHLYFYWYRQILGQKVEFLVSFYNNEISEKSEIFDDQFSVERPDGSNFTLKIRSTKLEDSAMYFCASSPQGGTDTQYFGPGTRLTVL.

This clone showed up just a few times. Possible read error: a much larger clone is one base away. V and J are TRBV19 and TRBJ2-2; weak D call: TRBD1 (5 bases). V was cut by 6 bases and J by 5 bases, with 16 bases left in between. The V gene's germline CDR1 is LNHDA and CDR2 SQIVND (reference sequence). CDR3 length: 15 amino acids. The DNA of the CDR3 is TGTGCCAGTAGAGGCAGGGATGGATGGACCGGGGAGCTGTTTTTT. It is translated as CASRGRDGWTGELFF.

J is TRBJ2-2 and V is TRBV6-5, with 11 bases identical to TRBD2. The germline V gene has CDR1 MNHEY and CDR2 SVGAGI. This CDR3 has 15 amino acids. V was pared by 6 bases and J by 3 bases, with 3 bases of the junction left unmatched. The chain's CDR3 is CASSLLAGDTGELFF. The CDR3 region has the DNA TGTGCCAGCAGCTTACTAGCGGGGGACACCGGGGAGCTGTTTTTT.

This clone has just a few counts. The chain uses TRBV21-1 and TRBJ2-1; no check of the table's D call, TRBD1, against the DNA was made. TRBV21-1 is shown as a pseudogene. The CDR3 runs to 14 residues. CDR3 protein: CASSKTSRTGKQFF. DNA for the CDR3: TGTGCCAGCAGCAAGACATCGAGGACAGGGAAGCAGTTCTTC.

This clone has a handful of counts. This chain uses TRBV5-1 with TRBJ1-3; 7 nucleotides match TRBD1. The CDR3 consists of 18 residues. The germline V gene encodes CDR1 SGHRS and CDR2 YFSETQ. The V and J ends lost 0 bases and 0 bases, in that order; junction bases with no gene match: 9. CDR3 sequence reads: CASSLVGTVRDSGNTIYF. Written as DNA, the CDR3 is TGCGCCAGCAGCTTGGTCGGGACAGTCCGAGACTCTGGAAACACCATATATTTT.

The rearrangement links TRBV7-9 to TRBJ2-5, with TRBD1 matching 9 bases. This CDR3 spans 15 amino acids. Germline lookup yields CDR1 SEHNR and CDR2 FQNEAQ (reference sequence). The V segment lost 5 bases and the J segment 5 bases; nucleotides outside the gene matches: 9. The CDR3 is CASSPGQGLEETQYF. In DNA, the CDR3 is TGTGCCAGCAGCCCGGGACAGGGATTGGAGGAGACCCAGTACTTC.

In its sample, this clone was seen a few times. V is TRBV28 and J is TRBJ1-1, with a tentative D call TRBD1 (5 bases). The CDR3 has 17 amino acids. V dropped 4 bases and J dropped 5 bases, with 23 bases sitting between them. CDR1 is MDHEN, CDR2 SYDVKM, per germline. CDR3 DNA sequence: TGTGCCAGCAGTTCCCCGGCTACCGGGAAGGGGAAGACTGAAGCTTTCTTT. Its translation: CASSSPATGKGKTEAFF.

The rearrangement joins TRBV9 to TRBJ1-5, with D possibly TRBD1 on 5 matching bases. Germline CDR1 reads SGDLS; CDR2 reads YYNGEE. Trimming stripped 3 bases from V and 4 bases from J, with 11 bases between. CDR3 length: 14 residues. The CDR3 DNA sequence: TGTGCCAGCAGCGCTCAGGGCGATAATCAGCCCCAGCATTTT. Protein product: CASSAQGDNQPQHF.

Notes on this clone: Different DNA sequences within this sample yield the same CDR3. CDR3 DNA sequence: TGTGCCAGCAAGGGACGGTATAATTCACCCCTCCACTTT. It yields the protein CASKGRYNSPLHF. This chain joins TRBV6-5 and TRBJ1-6, with D maybe TRBD1 (5 bases). V was clipped by 7 bases and J by 4 bases, with 8 bases between them. CDR1 and CDR2 from the germline V gene are MNHEY and SVGAGI. The CDR3 is 13 residues long.

The chain couples TRBV5-6 to TRBJ2-2, with 11 bases fitting TRBD2. V lost 4 bases, J lost 3 bases, and 2 bases stayed unmatched. The germline V gene encodes CDR1 SGHDT and CDR2 YYEEEE. The CDR3 extends over 15 amino acids. This CDR3 reads CASSEGLADTGELFF. The CDR3 DNA follows: TGTGCCAGCAGCGAGGGACTAGCGGACACCGGGGAGCTGTTTTTT.

The table lists this clone with a few counts. The chain couples TRBV27 to TRBJ1-1; unclear D gene. The CDR3 runs to 13 residues. Germline-derived CDR1 and CDR2 are MNHEY and SMNVEV (reference sequence). Trimming cost V 1 base and J 7 bases, with 10 bases left between them. The CDR3 region has the DNA TGTGCCAGCAGTTTATACCGGGGAGTTGAAGCTTTCTTT. Its translation is CASSLYRGVEAFF.

Only a few counts were recorded for this clone. The J gene is TRBJ2-5, the V gene TRBV9; D might be TRBD1 or TRBD2, each matching 5 bases. CDR3 length: 14 amino acids. The V gene lost 3 bases and the J gene lost 4 bases, with 13 bases spanning the gap. The germline V gene encodes CDR1 SGDLS and CDR2 YYNGEE. CDR3 region: CASSGSGTTETQYF. DNA for the CDR3: TGTGCCAGCAGCGGATCCGGGACGACAGAGACCCAGTACTTC.

There are a few counts of this clone. For the CDR3, the DNA is TGTGCCAGCAGCCCCAATTACGTGCCTGGCTACACCTTC. It codes for CASSPNYVPGYTF. The chain employs TRBV7-2 and TRBJ1-2; D remains ambiguous. The CDR3 covers 13 residues. Trimming left V 5 bases short and J 7 bases short, with 14 bases between. Germline loops: CDR1 SGHTA, CDR2 FQGNSA.

The V call is TRBV5-6, the J call TRBJ2-2; D gene ambiguous. The CDR3 is made up of 13 amino acids. V dropped 3 bases and J dropped 3 bases, with 6 bases sitting between them. Germline V lookup: CDR1 SGHDT, CDR2 YYEEEE. This CDR3 reads CASSSWDTGELFF. The CDR3 DNA sequence: TGTGCCAGCAGCTCCTGGGACACCGGGGAGCTGTTTTTT.

In this sample, this clone turned up a few times. The rearrangement joins TRBV19 to TRBJ2-7; no definite D call. Germline CDR1 and CDR2: LNHDA and SQIVND (reference sequence). With 4 bases removed from V and 0 bases from J, the gap between germline ends came to 7 bases. This CDR3 contains 13 residues. CDR3 DNA sequence: TGTGCCAGTAGTAGTTCTGCCTCCTACGAGCAGTACTTC. Encoded protein: CASSSSASYEQYF.

This clone was seen more than once but under ten times. This chain joins TRBV4-3 and TRBJ2-5; TRBD1 aligns across 7 bases. This CDR3 contains 16 residues. The germline V gene has CDR1 LGHNA and CDR2 YSLEER. Trimming at V came to 0 bases and at J to 4 bases, leaving 8 bases not matched to a gene. The CDR3 DNA reads as TGCGCCAGCAGCCAAGAACTCGTGGCAGGGGGAGAGACCCAGTACTTC. It is translated as CASSQELVAGGETQYF.

The genes are TRBV19 and TRBJ2-3; tentative D call: TRBD1 (6 bases). The germline CDR1 and CDR2 sequences are LNHDA and SQIVND (reference sequence). V gave up 7 bases and J gave up 1 base, with 12 bases separating them. The CDR3 contains 14 residues. The CDR3 protein is CASTQTGRTDTQYF. As DNA, the CDR3 is TGTGCCAGTACCCAGACAGGACGCACAGATACGCAGTATTTT. Drawing the rest from reference TRBV19 and TRBJ2-3, the complete variable domain is DGGITQSPKYLFRKEGQNVTLSCEQNLNHDAMYWYRQDPGQGLRLIYYSQIVNDFQKGDIAEGYSVSREKKESFPLTVTSAQKNPTAFYLCASTQTGRTDTQYFGPGTRLTVL.

The chain couples TRBV27 to TRBJ2-3, with D tentatively TRBD1 or TRBD2 (5 bases each). The V gene's germline CDR1 is MNHEY and CDR2 SMNVEV (reference sequence). The V and J ends lost 2 bases and 2 bases respectively, with 8 bases between them. This CDR3 contains 14 residues. For the CDR3, the DNA is TGTGCCAGCAGTTTAAAGGGGACCACAGATACGCAGTATTTT. It codes for CASSLKGTTDTQYF.